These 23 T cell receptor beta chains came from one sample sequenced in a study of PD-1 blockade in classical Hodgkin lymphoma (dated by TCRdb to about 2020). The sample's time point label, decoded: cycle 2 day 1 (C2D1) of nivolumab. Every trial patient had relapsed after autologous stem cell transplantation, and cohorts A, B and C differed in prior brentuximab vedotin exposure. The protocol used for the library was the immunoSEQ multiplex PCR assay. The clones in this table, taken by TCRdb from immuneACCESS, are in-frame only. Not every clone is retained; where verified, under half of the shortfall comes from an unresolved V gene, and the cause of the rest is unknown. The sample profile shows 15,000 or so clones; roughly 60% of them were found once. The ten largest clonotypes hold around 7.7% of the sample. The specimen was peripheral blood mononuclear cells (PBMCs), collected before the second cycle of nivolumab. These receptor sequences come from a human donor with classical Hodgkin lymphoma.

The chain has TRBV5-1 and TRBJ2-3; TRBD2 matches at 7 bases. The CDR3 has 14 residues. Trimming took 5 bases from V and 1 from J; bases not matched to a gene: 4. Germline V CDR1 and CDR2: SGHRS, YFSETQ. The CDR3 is CASRRGRGTDTQYF. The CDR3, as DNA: TGCGCCAGCAGGAGAGGGAGGGGCACAGATACGCAGTATTTT.

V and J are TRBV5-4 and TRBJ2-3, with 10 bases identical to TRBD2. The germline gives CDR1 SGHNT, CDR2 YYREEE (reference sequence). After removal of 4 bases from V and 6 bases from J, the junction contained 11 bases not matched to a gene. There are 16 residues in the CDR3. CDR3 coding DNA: TGTGCCAGCAGCCAAGAAAGGACTAGCGGTGGGGATACGCAGTATTTT. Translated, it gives CASSQERTSGGDTQYF.

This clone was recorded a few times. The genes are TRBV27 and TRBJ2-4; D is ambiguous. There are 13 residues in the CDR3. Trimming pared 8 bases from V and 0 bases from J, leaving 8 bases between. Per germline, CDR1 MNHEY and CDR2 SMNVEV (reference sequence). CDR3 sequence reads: CASGPLAKNIQYF. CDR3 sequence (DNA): TGTGCCAGCGGGCCACTAGCCAAAAACATTCAGTACTTC.

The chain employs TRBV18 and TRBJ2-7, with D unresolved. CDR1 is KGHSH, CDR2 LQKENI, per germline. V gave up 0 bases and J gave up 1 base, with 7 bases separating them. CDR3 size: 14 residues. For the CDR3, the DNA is TGTGCCAGCTCACCACCCTCTCGTTCCTACGAGCAGTACTTC. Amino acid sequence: CASSPPSRSYEQYF.

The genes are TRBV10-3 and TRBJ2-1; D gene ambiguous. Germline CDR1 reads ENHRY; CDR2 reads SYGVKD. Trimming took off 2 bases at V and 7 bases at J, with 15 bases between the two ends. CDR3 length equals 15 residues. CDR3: CAISEPGEVRNEQFF. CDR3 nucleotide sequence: TGTGCCATCAGTGAGCCAGGAGAGGTTCGGAATGAGCAGTTCTTC.

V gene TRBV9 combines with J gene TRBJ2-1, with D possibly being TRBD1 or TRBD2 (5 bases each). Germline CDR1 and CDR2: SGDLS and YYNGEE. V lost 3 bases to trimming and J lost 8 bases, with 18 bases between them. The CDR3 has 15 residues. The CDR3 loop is CASSGRDPKRDEQFF. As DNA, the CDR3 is TGTGCCAGCAGCGGAAGGGACCCCAAACGTGATGAGCAGTTCTTC.

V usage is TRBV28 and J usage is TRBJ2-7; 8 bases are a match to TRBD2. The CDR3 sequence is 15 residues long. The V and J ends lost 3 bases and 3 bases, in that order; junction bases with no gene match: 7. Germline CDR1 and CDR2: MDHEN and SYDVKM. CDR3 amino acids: CASSLSASGSYEQYF. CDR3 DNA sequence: TGTGCCAGCAGTTTGTCCGCAAGCGGGAGCTACGAGCAGTACTTC.

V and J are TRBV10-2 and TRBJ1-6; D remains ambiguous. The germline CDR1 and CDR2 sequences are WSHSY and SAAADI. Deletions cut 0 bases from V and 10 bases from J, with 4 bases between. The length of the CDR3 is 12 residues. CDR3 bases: TGCGCCAGCAGTGAGTCAGACTCACCCCTCCACTTT. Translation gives CASSESDSPLHF.

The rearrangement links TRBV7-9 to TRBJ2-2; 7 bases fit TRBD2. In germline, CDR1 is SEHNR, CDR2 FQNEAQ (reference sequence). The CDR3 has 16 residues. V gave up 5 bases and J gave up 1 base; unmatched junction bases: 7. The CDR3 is CASSLRDYRNTGELFF. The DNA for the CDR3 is TGTGCCAGCAGCCTGAGGGACTACAGGAACACCGGGGAGCTGTTTTTT.

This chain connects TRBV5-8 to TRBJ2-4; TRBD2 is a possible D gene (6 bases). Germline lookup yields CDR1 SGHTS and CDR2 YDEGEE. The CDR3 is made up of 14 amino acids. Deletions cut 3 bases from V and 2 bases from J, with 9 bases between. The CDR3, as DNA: TGTGCCAGCAGCTATACTAGCTCCAAAAACATTCAGTACTTC. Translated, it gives CASSYTSSKNIQYF. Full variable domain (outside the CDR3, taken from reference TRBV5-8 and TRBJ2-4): EAGVTQSPTHLIKTRGQQATLRCSPISGHTSVYWYQQALGLGLQFLLWYDEGEERNRGNFPPRFSGRQFPNYSSELNVNALELEDSALYLCASSYTSSKNIQYFGAGTRLSVL.

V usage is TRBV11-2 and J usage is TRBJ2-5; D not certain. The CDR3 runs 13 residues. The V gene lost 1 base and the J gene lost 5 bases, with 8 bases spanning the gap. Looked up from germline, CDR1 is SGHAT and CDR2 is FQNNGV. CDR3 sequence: CASSLVVDETQYF. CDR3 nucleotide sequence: TGTGCCAGCAGCTTAGTAGTCGACGAGACCCAGTACTTC.

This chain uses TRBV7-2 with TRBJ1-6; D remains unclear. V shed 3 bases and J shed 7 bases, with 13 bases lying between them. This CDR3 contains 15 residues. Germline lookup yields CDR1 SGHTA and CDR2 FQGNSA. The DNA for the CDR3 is TGTGCCAGCAGCTTGATCGTTCTGGGCAATTCACCCCTCCACTTT. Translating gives CASSLIVLGNSPLHF.

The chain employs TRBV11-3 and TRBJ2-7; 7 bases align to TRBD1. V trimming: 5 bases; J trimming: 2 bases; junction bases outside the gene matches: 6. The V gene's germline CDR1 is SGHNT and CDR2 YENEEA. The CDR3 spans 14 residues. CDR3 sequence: CASSGRQGPYEQYF. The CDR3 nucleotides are TGTGCCAGCAGCGGCCGACAGGGACCCTACGAGCAGTACTTC. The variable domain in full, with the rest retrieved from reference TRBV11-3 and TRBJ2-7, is EAGVVQSPRYKIIEKKQPVAFWCNPISGHNTLYWYLQNLGQGPELLIRYENEEAVDDSQLPKDRFSAERLKGVDSTLKIQPAELGDSAVYLCASSGRQGPYEQYFGPGTRLTVT.

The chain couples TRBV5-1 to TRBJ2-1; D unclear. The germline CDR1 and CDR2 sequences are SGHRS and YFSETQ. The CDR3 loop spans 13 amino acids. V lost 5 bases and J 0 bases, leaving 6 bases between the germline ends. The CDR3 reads CASRPGSYNEQFF. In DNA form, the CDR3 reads TGCGCCAGCAGACCTGGCTCCTACAATGAGCAGTTCTTC. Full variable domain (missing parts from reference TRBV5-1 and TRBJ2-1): KAGVTQTPRYLIKTRGQQVTLSCSPISGHRSVSWYQQTPGQGLQFLFEYFSETQRNKGNFPGRFSGRQFSNSRSEMNVSTLELGDSALYLCASRPGSYNEQFFGPGTRLTVL.

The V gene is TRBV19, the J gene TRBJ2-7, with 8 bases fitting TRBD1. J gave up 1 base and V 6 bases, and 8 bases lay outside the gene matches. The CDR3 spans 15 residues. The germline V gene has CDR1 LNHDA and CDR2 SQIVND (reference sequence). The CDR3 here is CASSKDRVVSYEQYF. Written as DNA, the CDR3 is TGTGCCAGTAGCAAGGACAGGGTGGTTTCCTACGAGCAGTACTTC.

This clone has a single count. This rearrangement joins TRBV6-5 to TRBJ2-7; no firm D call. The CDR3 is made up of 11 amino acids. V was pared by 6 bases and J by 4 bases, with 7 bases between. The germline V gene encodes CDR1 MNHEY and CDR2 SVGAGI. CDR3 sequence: CASSVGYEQYF. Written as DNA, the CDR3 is TGTGCCAGCAGCGTGGGTTACGAGCAGTACTTC.

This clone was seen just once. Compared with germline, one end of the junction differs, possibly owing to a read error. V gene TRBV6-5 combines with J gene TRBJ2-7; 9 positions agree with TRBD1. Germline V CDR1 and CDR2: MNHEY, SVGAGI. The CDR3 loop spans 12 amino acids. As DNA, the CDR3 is TGTGCCAGCAGTGAATGGGACAGGGACCCGTTCTTC. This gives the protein CASSEWDRDPFF.

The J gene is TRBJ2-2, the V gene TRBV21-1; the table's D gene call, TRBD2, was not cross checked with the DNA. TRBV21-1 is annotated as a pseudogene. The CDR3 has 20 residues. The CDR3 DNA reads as TGTGCCAGCAGCCAAATTCGACTAGCGGGCAGATACTTGGACACCGGGGAGCTGTTTTTT. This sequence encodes CASSQIRLAGRYLDTGELFF.

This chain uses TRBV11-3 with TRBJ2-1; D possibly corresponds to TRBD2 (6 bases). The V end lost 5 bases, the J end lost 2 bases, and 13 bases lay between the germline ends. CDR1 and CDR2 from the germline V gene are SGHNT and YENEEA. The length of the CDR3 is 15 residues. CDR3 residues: CASSPRLGTYNEQFF. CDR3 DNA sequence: TGTGCCAGCAGCCCCCGACTAGGTACCTACAATGAGCAGTTCTTC.

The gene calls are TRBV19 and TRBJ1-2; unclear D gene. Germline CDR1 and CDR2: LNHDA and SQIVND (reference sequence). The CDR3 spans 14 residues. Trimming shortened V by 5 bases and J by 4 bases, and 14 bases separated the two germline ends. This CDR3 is CASSSNRKTYGYTF. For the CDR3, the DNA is TGTGCCAGTAGTTCAAATCGAAAGACCTATGGCTACACCTTC.

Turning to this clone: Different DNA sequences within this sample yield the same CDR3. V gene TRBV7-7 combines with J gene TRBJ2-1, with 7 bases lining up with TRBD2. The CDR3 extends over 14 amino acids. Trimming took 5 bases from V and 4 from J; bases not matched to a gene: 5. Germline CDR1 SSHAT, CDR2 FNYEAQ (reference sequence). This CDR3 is CASSPSSGYNEQFF. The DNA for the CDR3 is TGTGCCAGCAGCCCCTCTAGCGGTTACAATGAGCAGTTCTTC.

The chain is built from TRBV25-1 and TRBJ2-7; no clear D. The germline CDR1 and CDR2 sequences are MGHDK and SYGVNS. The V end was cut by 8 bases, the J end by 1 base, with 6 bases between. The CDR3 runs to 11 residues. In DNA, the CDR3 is TGTGCCAGCGCCACGTCCTACGAGCAGTACTTC. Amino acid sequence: CASATSYEQYF.

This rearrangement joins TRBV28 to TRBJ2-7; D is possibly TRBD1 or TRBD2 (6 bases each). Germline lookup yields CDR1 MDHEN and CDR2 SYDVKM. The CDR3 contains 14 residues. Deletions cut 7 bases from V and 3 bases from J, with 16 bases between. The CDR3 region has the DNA TGTGCCAGCACCTGGAGGGGGGTAGGCTACGAGCAGTACTTC. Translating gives CASTWRGVGYEQYF.